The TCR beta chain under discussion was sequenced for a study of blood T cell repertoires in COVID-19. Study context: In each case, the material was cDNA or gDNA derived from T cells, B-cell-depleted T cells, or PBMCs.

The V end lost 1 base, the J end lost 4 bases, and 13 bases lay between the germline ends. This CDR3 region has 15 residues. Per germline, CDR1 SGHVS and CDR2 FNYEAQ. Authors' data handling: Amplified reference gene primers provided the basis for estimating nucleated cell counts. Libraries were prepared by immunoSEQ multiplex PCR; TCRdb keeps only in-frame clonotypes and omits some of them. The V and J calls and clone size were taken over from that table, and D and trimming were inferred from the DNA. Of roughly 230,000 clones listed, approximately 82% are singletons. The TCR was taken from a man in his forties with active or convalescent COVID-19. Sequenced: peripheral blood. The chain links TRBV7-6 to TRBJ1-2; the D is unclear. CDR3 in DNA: TGTGCCAGCAGCTTAGGGAGGGCAGGTTCCTATGGCTACACCTTC. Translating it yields CASSLGRAGSYGYTF.